This TCR beta chain was observed in a study of HIV-infected children after antiretroviral therapy interruption. Study overall: Most participating children were previously exposed to EBV and CMV. Study findings and constraints: After treatment interruption started, naive CD4+ CDR3 overlap across time points dropped. The Gini coefficient of naive CD4+ repertoires rose, returning to baseline by 3 years.

V gave up 1 base and J gave up 2 bases, with 4 bases separating them. The CDR3 contains 13 residues. Germline V CDR1 and CDR2: SGHKS, YYEKEE (reference sequence). RNA-based 3' RACE libraries used unique molecular identifiers. TCRdb passed the 3' RACE reads through MiXCR, listing each CDR3 protein once. The top ten clones hold almost 0.7% of a sample with 40,000 to 55,000 distinct CDR3 sequences, 3.5% to 5% of them seen once. This sample's treatment: PENTA 11 planned treatment interruption arm or continuous ART arm. This clonotype was observed many times. Its cognate antigen is unknown. The TCR originated in a pool of human donors with HIV. The rearrangement links TRBV5-5 to TRBJ1-5, with no clear D. The sample in question was CD45RA+ CD4+ T cells from PBMCs, pooled from several time points, obtained from a donor given antiretroviral therapy, either interrupted or continuous. The subset is: naive CD4+ CD45RA+ CD45RO- T cells. CDR3 amino acids: CASSLLGNQPQHF. The DNA for the CDR3 is TGTGCCAGCAGCTTGTTGGGCAATCAGCCCCAGCATTTT.